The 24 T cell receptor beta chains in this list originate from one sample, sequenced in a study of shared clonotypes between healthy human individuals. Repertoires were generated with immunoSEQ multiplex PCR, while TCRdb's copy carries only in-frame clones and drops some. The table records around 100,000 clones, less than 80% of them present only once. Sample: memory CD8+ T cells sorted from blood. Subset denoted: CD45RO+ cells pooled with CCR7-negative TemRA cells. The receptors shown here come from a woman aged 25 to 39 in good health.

Here the CDR3 reads CSVGGAVNTEAFF. The CDR3 coding sequence is TGCAGCGTTGGGGGTGCAGTGAACACTGAAGCTTTCTTT. The chain has TRBV29-1 and TRBJ1-1; the D is unclear. Per germline, CDR1 SQVTM and CDR2 ANQGSEA. The CDR3 covers 13 residues. Trimming shortened V by 4 bases and J by 0 bases, and 9 bases separated the two germline ends. The whole variable domain, filled in from reference TRBV29-1 and TRBJ1-1, reads SAVISQKPSRDICQRGTSLTIQCQVDSQVTMMFWYRQQPGQSLTLIATANQGSEATYESGFVIDKFPISRPNLTFSTLTVSNMSPEDSSIYLCSVGGAVNTEAFFGQGTRLTVV.

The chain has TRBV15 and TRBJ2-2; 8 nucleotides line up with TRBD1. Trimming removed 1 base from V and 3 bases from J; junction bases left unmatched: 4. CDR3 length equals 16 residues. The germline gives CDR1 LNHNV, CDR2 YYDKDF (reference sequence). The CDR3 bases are TGTGCCACCAGCAGAGGAATACAGGGGGACACCGGGGAGCTGTTTTTT. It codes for CATSRGIQGDTGELFF.

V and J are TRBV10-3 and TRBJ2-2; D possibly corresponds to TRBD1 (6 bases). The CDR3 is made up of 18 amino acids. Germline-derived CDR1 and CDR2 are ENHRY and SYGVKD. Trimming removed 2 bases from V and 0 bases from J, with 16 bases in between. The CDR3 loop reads CAISEGEGQKPNTGELFF. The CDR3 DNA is TGTGCCATCAGTGAGGGGGAAGGACAGAAACCGAACACCGGGGAGCTGTTTTTT.

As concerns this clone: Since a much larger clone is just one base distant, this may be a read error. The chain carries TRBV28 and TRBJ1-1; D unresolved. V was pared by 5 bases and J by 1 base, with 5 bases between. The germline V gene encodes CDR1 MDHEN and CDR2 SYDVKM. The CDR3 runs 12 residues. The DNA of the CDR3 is TGTGCCAGCAGTGCTCCGAACACTGAAGCTTTCTTT. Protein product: CASSAPNTEAFF.

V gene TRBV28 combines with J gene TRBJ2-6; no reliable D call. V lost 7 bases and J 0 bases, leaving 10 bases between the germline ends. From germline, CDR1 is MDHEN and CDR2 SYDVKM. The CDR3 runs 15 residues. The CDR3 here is CASTIGSSGANVLTF. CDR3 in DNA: TGTGCCAGCACCATAGGATCCTCTGGGGCCAACGTCCTGACTTTC. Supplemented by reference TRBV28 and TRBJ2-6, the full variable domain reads DVKVTQSSRYLVKRTGEKVFLECVQDMDHENMFWYRQDPGLGLRLIYFSYDVKMKEKGDIPEGYSVSREKKERFSLILESASTNQTSMYLCASTIGSSGANVLTFGAGSRLTVL.

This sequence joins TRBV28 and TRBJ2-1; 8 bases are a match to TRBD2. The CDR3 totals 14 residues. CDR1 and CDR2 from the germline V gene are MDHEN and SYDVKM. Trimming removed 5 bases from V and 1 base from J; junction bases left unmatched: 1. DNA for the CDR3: TGTGCCAGCAGTCGCGGGAGGTCCTACAATGAGCAGTTCTTC. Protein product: CASSRGRSYNEQFF. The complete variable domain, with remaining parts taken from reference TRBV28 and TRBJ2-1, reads DVKVTQSSRYLVKRTGEKVFLECVQDMDHENMFWYRQDPGLGLRLIYFSYDVKMKEKGDIPEGYSVSREKKERFSLILESASTNQTSMYLCASSRGRSYNEQFFGPGTRLTVL.

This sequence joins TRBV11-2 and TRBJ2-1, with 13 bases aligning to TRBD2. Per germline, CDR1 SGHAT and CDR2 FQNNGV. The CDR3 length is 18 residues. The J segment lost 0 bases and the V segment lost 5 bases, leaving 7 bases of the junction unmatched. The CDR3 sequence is CASSLGLAGLRSYNEQFF. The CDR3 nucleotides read TGTGCCAGCAGCCTGGGACTAGCGGGATTACGCTCCTACAATGAGCAGTTCTTC.

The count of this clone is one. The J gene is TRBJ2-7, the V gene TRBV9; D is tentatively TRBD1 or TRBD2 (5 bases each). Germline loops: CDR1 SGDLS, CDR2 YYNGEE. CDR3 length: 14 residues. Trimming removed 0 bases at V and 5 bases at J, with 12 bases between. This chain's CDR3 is CASSVAGARDEQYF. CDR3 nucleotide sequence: TGTGCCAGCAGCGTAGCCGGGGCGAGGGACGAGCAGTACTTC.

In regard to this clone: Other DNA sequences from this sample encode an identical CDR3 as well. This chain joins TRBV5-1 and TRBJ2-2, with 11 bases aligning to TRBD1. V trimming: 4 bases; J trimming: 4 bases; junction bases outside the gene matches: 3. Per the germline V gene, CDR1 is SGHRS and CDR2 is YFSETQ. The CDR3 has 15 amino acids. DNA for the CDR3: TGCGCCAGCAGCCCCGGGACAGGGGGCACCGGGGAGCTGTTTTTT. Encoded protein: CASSPGTGGTGELFF.

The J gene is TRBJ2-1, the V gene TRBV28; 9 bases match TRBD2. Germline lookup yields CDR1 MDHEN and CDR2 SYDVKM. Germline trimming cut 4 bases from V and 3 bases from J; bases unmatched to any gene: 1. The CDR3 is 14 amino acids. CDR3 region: CASSYSGSYNEQFF. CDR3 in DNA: TGTGCCAGCAGTTATAGCGGGAGCTACAATGAGCAGTTCTTC.

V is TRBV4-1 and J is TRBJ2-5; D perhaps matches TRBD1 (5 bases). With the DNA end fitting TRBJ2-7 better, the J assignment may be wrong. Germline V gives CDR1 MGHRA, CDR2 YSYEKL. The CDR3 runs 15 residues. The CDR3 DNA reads TGCGCCAGCAGCCAAGATAGGGGCGGACCCTACGAGCAGTACTTC. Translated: CASSQDRGGPYEQYF.

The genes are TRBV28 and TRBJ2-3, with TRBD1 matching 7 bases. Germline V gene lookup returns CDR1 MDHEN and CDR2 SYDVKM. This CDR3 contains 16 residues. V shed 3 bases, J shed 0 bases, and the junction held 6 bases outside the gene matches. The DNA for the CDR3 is TGTGCCAGCAGTTTCGGACAGGCTTATAGCACAGATACGCAGTATTTT. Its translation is CASSFGQAYSTDTQYF.

The CDR3 DNA is TGTGCCAGCAGGGCCAGGACAGGGGAGGATGAAGCTTTCTTT. This gives the protein CASRARTGEDEAFF. The rearrangement uses TRBV21-1 and TRBJ1-1; the DNA was not compared with TRBD1, the D call given in the table. TRBV21-1 is a pseudogene. The CDR3 is 14 amino acids.

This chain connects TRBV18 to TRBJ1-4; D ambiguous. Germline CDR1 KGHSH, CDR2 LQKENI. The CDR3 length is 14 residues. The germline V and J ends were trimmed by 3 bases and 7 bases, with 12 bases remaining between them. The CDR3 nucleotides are TGTGCCAGCTCACCTACCGAGTGGGGTGAAAAACTGTTTTTT. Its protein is CASSPTEWGEKLFF. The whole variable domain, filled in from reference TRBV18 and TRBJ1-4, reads NAGVMQNPRHLVRRRGQEARLRCSPMKGHSHVYWYRQLPEEGLKFMVYLQKENIIDESGMPKERFSAEFPKEGPSILRIQQVVRGDSAAYFCASSPTEWGEKLFFGSGTQLSVL.

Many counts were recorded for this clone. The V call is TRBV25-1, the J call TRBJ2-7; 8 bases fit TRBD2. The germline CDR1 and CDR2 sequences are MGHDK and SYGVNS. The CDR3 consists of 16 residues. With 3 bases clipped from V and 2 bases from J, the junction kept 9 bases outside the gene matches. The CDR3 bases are TGTGCCAGCAGTGAGACGAGTCGGGAGGGTACCTACGAGCAGTACTTC. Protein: CASSETSREGTYEQYF.

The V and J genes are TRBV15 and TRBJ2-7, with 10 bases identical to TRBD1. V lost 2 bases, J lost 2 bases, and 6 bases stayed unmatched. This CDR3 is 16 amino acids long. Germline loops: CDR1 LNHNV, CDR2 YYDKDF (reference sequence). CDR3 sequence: CATSRLRDRGTYEQYF. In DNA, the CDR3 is TGTGCCACCAGCAGACTCCGGGACAGGGGAACCTACGAGCAGTACTTC.

CDR3 nucleotide sequence: TGTGCCAGCAGCTCCACCGGGACAGGGGATAGGGAGCAGTACTTC. Protein: CASSSTGTGDREQYF. The gene calls are TRBV5-4 and TRBJ2-7; 10 bases match TRBD1. Germline V gene lookup returns CDR1 SGHNT and CDR2 YYREEE (reference sequence). Unmatched junction bases numbered 10, after V lost 3 bases and J lost 7 bases. The CDR3 covers 15 residues.

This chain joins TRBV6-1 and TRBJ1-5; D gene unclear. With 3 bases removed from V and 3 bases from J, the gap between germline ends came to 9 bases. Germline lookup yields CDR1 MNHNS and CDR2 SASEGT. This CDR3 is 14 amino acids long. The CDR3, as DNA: TGTGCCAGCAGTGATTTGGCATTCAATCAGCCCCAGCATTTT. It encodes CASSDLAFNQPQHF.

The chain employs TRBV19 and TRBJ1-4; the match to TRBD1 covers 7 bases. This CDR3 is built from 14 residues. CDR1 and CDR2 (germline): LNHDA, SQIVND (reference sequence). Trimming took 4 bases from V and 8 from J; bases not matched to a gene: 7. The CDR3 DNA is TGTGCCAGTAGTACCCGGGACAGCTTCGAAAAACTGTTTTTT. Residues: CASSTRDSFEKLFF.

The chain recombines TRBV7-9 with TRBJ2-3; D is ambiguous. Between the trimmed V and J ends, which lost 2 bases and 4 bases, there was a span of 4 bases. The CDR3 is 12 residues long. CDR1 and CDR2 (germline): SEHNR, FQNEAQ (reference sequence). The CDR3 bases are TGTGCCAGCAGCTTATTTCCAGATACGCAGTATTTT. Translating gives CASSLFPDTQYF.

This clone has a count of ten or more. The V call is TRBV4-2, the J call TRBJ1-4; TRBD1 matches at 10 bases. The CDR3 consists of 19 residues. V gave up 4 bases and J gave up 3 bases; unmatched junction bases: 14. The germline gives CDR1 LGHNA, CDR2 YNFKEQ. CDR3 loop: CASSPGTGASGAPNEKLFF. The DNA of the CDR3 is TGTGCCAGCAGCCCTGGGACAGGGGCTAGCGGGGCCCCTAATGAAAAACTGTTTTTT.

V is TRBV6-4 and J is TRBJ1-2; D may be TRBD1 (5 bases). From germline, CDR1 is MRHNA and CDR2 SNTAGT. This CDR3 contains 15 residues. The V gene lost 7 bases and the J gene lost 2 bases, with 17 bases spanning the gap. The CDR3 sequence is CASTEEWGGNYGYTF. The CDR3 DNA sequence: TGTGCCAGCACTGAAGAGTGGGGGGGAAACTATGGCTACACCTTC.

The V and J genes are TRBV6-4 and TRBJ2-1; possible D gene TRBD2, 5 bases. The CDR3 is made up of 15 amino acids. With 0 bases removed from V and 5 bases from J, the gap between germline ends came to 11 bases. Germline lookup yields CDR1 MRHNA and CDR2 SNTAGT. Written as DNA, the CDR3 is TGTGCCAGCAGTGACTCGAGTAGCGCAAACAATGAGCAGTTCTTC. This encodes CASSDSSSANNEQFF.

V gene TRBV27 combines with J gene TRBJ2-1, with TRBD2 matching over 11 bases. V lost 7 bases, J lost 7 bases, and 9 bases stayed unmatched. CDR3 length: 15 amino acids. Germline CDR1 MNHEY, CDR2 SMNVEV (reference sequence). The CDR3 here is CASTLLAGDLNEQFF. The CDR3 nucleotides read TGTGCCAGCACCTTACTAGCGGGAGACTTGAATGAGCAGTTCTTC.